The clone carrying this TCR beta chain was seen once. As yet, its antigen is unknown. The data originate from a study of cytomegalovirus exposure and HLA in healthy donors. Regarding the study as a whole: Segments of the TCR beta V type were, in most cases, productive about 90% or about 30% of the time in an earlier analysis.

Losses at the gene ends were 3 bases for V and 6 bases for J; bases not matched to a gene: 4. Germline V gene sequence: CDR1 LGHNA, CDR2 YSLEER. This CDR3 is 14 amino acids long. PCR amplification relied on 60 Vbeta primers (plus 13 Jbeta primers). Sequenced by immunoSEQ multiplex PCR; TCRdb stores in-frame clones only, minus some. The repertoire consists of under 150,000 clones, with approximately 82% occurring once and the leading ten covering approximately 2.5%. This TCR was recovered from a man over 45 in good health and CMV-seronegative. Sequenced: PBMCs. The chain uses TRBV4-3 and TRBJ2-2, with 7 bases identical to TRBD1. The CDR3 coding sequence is TGCGCCAGCAGCCAGGGGCAGGGGGCCGGGGAGCTGTTTTTT. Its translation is CASSQGQGAGELFF.